These T cell receptor beta chains were read from a single sample in a study of T cell repertoires in cytomegalovirus infection. Each CDR3 protein is one row after TCRdb ran MiXCR on the reads. The table lists 200,000 to 250,000 distinct CDR3 sequences, approximately 24% of them singletons. The sample taken for sequencing was CD8+ T cells from PBMCs. The source is a human donor in good health (CMV status not recorded). Some clones in this sample may be carry-over from other donors' samples. CDR3s include the opening cysteine and the closing phenylalanine or tryptophan. The order of the fields is V gene, J gene, clone size, D gene, CDR3 DNA, CDR3 protein. The D gene is left open where the match is weak. Size is stated for part of the rows, as once, few or many counts, or as a class when the clone is expanded.

V gene: TRBV12-5
J gene: TRBJ2-1
clone size: NA
D gene: TRBD2
CDR3 DNA: TGTGCTAGTGGTCCCTGGACTAGCGGGGGCCCCTACAATGAGCAGTTCTTC
CDR3 protein: CASGPWTSGGPYNEQFF

V gene: TRBV20-1
J gene: TRBJ2-3
clone size: once
D gene: NA
CDR3 DNA: TGCAGTGCTAGAGATCAGGACGCCTACACAGATACGCAGTATTTT
CDR3 protein: CSARDQDAYTDTQYF

V gene: TRBV2
J gene: TRBJ1-1
clone size: NA
D gene: NA
CDR3 DNA: TGTGCCAGCAGCAGTGCGAACACTGAAGCTTTCTTT
CDR3 protein: CASSSANTEAFF

V gene: TRBV28
J gene: TRBJ2-7
clone size: few
D gene: NA
CDR3 DNA: TGTGCCAGCAGCGAATTGACAGACTACGAGCAGTACTTC
CDR3 protein: CASSELTDYEQYF

V gene: TRBV7-9
J gene: TRBJ2-7
clone size: many
D gene: NA
CDR3 DNA: TGTGCCAGCAGCTTACCCGGCCCAACCTACGAGCAGTACTTC
CDR3 protein: CASSLPGPTYEQYF

V gene: TRBV3-1
J gene: TRBJ2-7
clone size: many
D gene: NA
CDR3 DNA: TGTGCCAGCAGCCAAGAGGCCCTTTCCTACGAGCAGTACTTC
CDR3 protein: CASSQEALSYEQYF

V gene: TRBV2
J gene: TRBJ2-5
clone size: many
D gene: NA
CDR3 DNA: TGTGCCAGCGGGGACCAAGAGACCCAGTACTTC
CDR3 protein: CASGDQETQYF

V gene: TRBV13
J gene: TRBJ2-7
clone size: NA
D gene: TRBD1
CDR3 DNA: TGTGCCAGCAGCCAAAGACAGGGGGCCTTATCCTACGAGCAGTACTTC
CDR3 protein: CASSQRQGALSYEQYF

V gene: TRBV11-2
J gene: TRBJ2-5
clone size: few
D gene: NA
CDR3 DNA: TGTGCCAGTAGCTTAGAGGAGTACCAAGAGACCCAGTACTTC
CDR3 protein: CASSLEEYQETQYF

V gene: TRBV6-5
J gene: TRBJ2-5
clone size: few
D gene: NA
CDR3 DNA: TGTGCCAGCAGGTGGGGGGAGACCCAGTACTTC
CDR3 protein: CASRWGETQYF

V gene: TRBV3-1
J gene: TRBJ2-7
clone size: NA
D gene: NA
CDR3 DNA: TGTGCCAGCAGCCCCCCTGGGACAAACTACGAGCAGTACTTC
CDR3 protein: CASSPPGTNYEQYF

V gene: TRBV7-9
J gene: TRBJ2-2
clone size: few
D gene: TRBD1
CDR3 DNA: TGTGCCAGCAGCTTCCCCGGGACAGGGGTTCACGGGGAGCTGTTTTTT
CDR3 protein: CASSFPGTGVHGELFF

V gene: TRBV28
J gene: TRBJ1-2
clone size: many
D gene: NA
CDR3 DNA: TGTGCCAGCAGTTTAGAAGTCGGACAGCGAGTGGACTATGGCTACACCTTC
CDR3 protein: CASSLEVGQRVDYGYTF

V gene: TRBV7-9
J gene: TRBJ2-7
clone size: many
D gene: NA
CDR3 DNA: TGTGCCAGCAGCTTTGAAGGGATAGGTCGCGAGCAGTACTTC
CDR3 protein: CASSFEGIGREQYF

V gene: TRBV7-6
J gene: TRBJ1-1
clone size: NA
D gene: NA
CDR3 DNA: TGTGCCAGCAGCCATGCCGCGTGGGGCACTGAAGCTTTCTTT
CDR3 protein: CASSHAAWGTEAFF

V gene: TRBV4-2
J gene: TRBJ2-1
clone size: NA
D gene: NA
CDR3 DNA: TGTGCCAGCAGCCAAGATGTTGGGCCGTTCAATGAGCAGTTCTTC
CDR3 protein: CASSQDVGPFNEQFF

V gene: TRBV2
J gene: TRBJ2-3
clone size: few
D gene: TRBD1
CDR3 DNA: TGTGCCAGCAGTGATGGACAGGGCTGGGGCACAGATACGCAGTATTTT
CDR3 protein: CASSDGQGWGTDTQYF

V gene: TRBV12-3/TRBV12-4
J gene: TRBJ1-5
clone size: NA
D gene: NA
CDR3 DNA: TGTGCCAGCAGTTTCAGGGGCGCTGGCAATCAGCCCCAGCATTTT
CDR3 protein: CASSFRGAGNQPQHF

V gene: TRBV20-1
J gene: TRBJ2-1
clone size: few
D gene: NA
CDR3 DNA: TGCAGTGAGCTCCGGGGAAATAACAATGAGCAGTTCTTC
CDR3 protein: CSELRGNNNEQFF

V gene: TRBV29-1
J gene: TRBJ2-5
clone size: many
D gene: TRBD2
CDR3 DNA: TGCAGCGTTGATTCCGTGACTAGCGGGGGGTCGGTGGGAGAGACCCAGTACTTC
CDR3 protein: CSVDSVTSGGSVGETQYF

V gene: TRBV20-1
J gene: TRBJ1-5
clone size: few
D gene: TRBD1
CDR3 DNA: TGCAGTGCTAGATCTCCAAACAGGGGCGCTAGCAATCAGCCCCAGCATTTT
CDR3 protein: CSARSPNRGASNQPQHF

V gene: TRBV9
J gene: TRBJ2-2
clone size: many
D gene: NA
CDR3 DNA: TGTGCCAGCAGCCCGGGGCTAGCCACCGGGGAGCTGTTTTTT
CDR3 protein: CASSPGLATGELFF

V gene: TRBV10-3
J gene: TRBJ2-5
clone size: few
D gene: NA
CDR3 DNA: TGTGCCATCAGTCCGACGGGGGGCACACAAGAGACCCAGTACTTC
CDR3 protein: CAISPTGGTQETQYF

V gene: TRBV27
J gene: TRBJ2-3
clone size: few
D gene: NA
CDR3 DNA: TGTGCCAGCAGTTTATCGGTCGCAGATACGCAGTATTTT
CDR3 protein: CASSLSVADTQYF

V gene: TRBV27
J gene: TRBJ2-4
clone size: NA
D gene: NA
CDR3 DNA: TGTGCCAGCAGTTCCCTTGGAGGGGTCCTAATTCAGTACTTC
CDR3 protein: CASSSLGGVLIQYF

V gene: TRBV29-1
J gene: TRBJ2-2
clone size: NA
D gene: NA
CDR3 DNA: TGCAGCGGGGGTCGGGCCGGGGAGCTGTTTTTT
CDR3 protein: CSGGRAGELFF

V gene: TRBV7-9
J gene: TRBJ2-7
clone size: few
D gene: NA
CDR3 DNA: TGTGCCAGCAGCCTTGACCTTCCGGGGAGCTCCTACGAGCAGTACTTC
CDR3 protein: CASSLDLPGSSYEQYF